The sequence of this TCR beta chain was determined in a study of shared clonotypes between healthy human individuals. On the study more broadly: CD4 naive and CD4 memory each took three plates per donor, while CD8 naive took two and CD8 memory one. Study outcomes and limitations: Generation probabilities were higher for clonotypes shared across all four sorted-subset donors than for unshared ones. Researchers found naive subsets generally carried larger estimated richness than memory subsets. Sharing across four donors was highest in naive CD4 (roughly 5%) and lowest in memory CD8 (roughly 0.4%).

Trimming at V came to 3 bases and at J to 0 bases, leaving 20 bases not matched to a gene. The CDR3 is 21 residues long. Per germline, CDR1 LNHDA and CDR2 SQIVND (reference sequence). The assay was immunoSEQ multiplex PCR, and TCRdb's table has in-frame clones only and misses some. The top ten clones hold 15% to 20% of a sample with a few hundred thousand clones, roughly 87% of them seen once. On this clone itself: Its target is unknown.

This sequence joins TRBV19 and TRBJ2-4; 7 bases are a match to TRBD2. The sequenced sample was memory CD8+ T cells sorted from blood. Subset described: CD45RO+ cells pooled with CCR7-negative TemRA cells. The clonotype comes from a man aged 18 to 29 in good health. CDR3 in amino acids: CASSISSRLAGAGLAKNIQYF. Written as DNA, the CDR3 is TGTGCCAGTAGTATCTCCAGTCGGCTGGCGGGAGCGGGTCTAGCCAAAAACATTCAGTACTTC.